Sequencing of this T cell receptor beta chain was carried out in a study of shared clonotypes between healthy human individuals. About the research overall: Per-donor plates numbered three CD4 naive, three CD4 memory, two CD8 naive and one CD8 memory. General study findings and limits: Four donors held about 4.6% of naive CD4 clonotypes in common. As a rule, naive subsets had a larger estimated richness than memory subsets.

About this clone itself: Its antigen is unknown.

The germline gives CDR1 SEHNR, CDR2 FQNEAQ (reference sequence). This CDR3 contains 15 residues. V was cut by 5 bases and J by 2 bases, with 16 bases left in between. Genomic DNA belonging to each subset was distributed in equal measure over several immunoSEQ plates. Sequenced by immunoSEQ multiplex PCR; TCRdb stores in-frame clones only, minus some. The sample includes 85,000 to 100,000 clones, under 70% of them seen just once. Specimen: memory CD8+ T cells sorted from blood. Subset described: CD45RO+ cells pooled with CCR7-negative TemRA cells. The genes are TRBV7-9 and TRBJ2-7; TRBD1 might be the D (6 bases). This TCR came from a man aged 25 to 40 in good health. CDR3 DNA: TGTGCCAGCAGCCAAGGCGCGACAGGCCCCTACGAGCAGTACTTC. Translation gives CASSQGATGPYEQYF.